Reported below is one TCR beta chain. Its target is unknown. This sample was included in a study of T cells in Graves' hyperthyroidism and ophthalmopathy. For the study at large: Specimen type is peripheral blood, collected at initial diagnosis prior to any treatment.

TCR beta CDR3 region amplification was performed from RNA transcripts. When the TCR CDR3 underwent first-round RT-PCR, the HTBI primer set was used. From the multiplex PCR reads, TCRdb called clonotypes with MiXCR, one entry per CDR3 protein. The data hold under 350,000 distinct CDR3 sequences, with approximately 15% observed a single time. Ophthalmopathy cases scored 3 or more on the Clinical Activity Score and 4 or more on NOSPECS grade, with duration below 3 months. The diagnoses drew upon clinical symptoms, serum thyroxine and TRAb, thyroid ultrasound and orbital computed tomography. Regarding the study as a whole: The blood repertoire included most of the expanded thyroid clonotypes above 0.001.

The length of the CDR3 is 17 residues. V was pared by 3 bases and J by 0 bases, with 16 bases between. CDR1 and CDR2 (germline): SEHNR, FQNEAQ (reference sequence). The rearrangement uses TRBV7-9 and TRBJ2-3, with a possible D match to TRBD2 (5 bases). The TCR originated in a woman aged 40 to 55 with Graves' ophthalmopathy. Material: blood. The CDR3 nucleotides are TGTGCCAGCAGCTTGGGCCGTAATAGCGCTAGCACAGATACGCAGTATTTT. It codes for CASSLGRNSASTDTQYF.